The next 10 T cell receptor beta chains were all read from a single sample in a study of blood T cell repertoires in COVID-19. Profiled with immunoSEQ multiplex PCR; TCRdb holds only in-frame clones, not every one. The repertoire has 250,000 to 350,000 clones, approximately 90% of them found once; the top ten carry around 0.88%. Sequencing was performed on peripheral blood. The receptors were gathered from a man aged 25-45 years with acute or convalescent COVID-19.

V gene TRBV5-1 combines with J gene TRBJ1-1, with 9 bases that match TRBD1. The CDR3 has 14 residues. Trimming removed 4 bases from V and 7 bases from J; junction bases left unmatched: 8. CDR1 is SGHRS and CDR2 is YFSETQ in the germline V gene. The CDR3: CASSVTGGIGEAFF. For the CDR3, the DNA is TGCGCCAGCAGCGTGACAGGGGGAATCGGTGAAGCTTTCTTT.

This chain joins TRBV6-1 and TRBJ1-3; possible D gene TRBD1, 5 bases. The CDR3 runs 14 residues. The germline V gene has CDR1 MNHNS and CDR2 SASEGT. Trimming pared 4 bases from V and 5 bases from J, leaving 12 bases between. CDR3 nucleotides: TGTGCCAGCAGTGGAGCCGGGGGGAGAAACACCATATATTTT. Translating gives CASSGAGGRNTIYF.

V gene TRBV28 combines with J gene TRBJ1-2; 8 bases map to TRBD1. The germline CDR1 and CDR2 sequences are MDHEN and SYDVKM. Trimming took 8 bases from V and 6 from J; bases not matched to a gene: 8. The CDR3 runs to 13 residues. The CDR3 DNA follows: TGTGCCAGCGCAGGGGGCGTATGGGATGGCTACACCTTC. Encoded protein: CASAGGVWDGYTF.

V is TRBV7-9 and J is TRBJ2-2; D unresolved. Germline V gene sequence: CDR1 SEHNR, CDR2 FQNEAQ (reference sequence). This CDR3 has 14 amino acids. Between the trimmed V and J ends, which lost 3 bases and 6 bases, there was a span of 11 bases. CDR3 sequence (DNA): TGTGCCAGCAGCTTGACAACTGGATCCGGGGAGCTGTTTTTT. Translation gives CASSLTTGSGELFF.

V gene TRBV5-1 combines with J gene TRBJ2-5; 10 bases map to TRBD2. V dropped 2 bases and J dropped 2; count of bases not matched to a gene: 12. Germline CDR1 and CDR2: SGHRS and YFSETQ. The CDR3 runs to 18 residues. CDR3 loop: CASSLTISGRPGQETQYF. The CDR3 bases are TGCGCCAGCAGCTTAACCATTAGCGGGAGGCCGGGTCAAGAGACCCAGTACTTC. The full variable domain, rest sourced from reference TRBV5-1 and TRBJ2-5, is KAGVTQTPRYLIKTRGQQVTLSCSPISGHRSVSWYQQTPGQGLQFLFEYFSETQRNKGNFPGRFSGRQFSNSRSEMNVSTLELGDSALYLCASSLTISGRPGQETQYFGPGTRLLVL.

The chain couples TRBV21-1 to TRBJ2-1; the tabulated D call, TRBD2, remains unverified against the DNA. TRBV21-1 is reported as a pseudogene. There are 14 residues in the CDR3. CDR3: CASSEGLACNEQFF. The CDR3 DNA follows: TGTGCCAGCAGCGAGGGACTAGCTTGCAATGAGCAGTTCTTC.

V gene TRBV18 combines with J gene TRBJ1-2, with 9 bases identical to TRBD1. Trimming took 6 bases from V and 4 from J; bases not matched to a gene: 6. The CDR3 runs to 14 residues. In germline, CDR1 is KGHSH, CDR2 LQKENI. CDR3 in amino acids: CASSSDRGGYGYTF. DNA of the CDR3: TGTGCCAGCTCTTCGGACAGGGGAGGCTATGGCTACACCTTC.

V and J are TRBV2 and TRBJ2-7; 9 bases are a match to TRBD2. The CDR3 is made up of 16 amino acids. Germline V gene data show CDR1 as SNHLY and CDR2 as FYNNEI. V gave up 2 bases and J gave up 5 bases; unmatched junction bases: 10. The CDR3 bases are TGTGCCAGCAGTGAAAAGAGGATAGCGGGAGTCAACGAGCAGTACTTC. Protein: CASSEKRIAGVNEQYF.

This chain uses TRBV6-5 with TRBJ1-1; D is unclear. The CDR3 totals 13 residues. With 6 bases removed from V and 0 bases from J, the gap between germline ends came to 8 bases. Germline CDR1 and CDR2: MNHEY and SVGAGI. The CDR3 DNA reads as TGTGCCAGCAGCCCGAGTGTGAACACTGAAGCTTTCTTT. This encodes CASSPSVNTEAFF.

CDR3 region: CASTIPAAGGNNEQFF. The CDR3 bases are TGTGCCAGCACCATTCCCGCAGCGGGAGGGAACAATGAGCAGTTCTTC. The gene calls are TRBV27 and TRBJ2-1; 10 bases match TRBD2. The germline V gene encodes CDR1 MNHEY and CDR2 SMNVEV (reference sequence). The junction had 11 bases not matched to a gene; V was cut back by 7 bases and J by 5 bases. The CDR3 is 16 amino acids.